This T cell receptor (beta chain) is from a study of prognosis after radiotherapy for stage I lung cancer (dated by TCRdb to about 2021). Background on the whole study: Between April 2018 and early 2019, under 20 stage I NSCLC patients were enrolled in Nanjing, China. The patients included fourteen who had newly diagnosed primary stage I lung tumors, along with 5 or 6 others who had oligometastatic NSCLC after their primary tumor had been surgically resected. Every patient was deemed medically inoperable, around twelve because of comorbidities and more than five because they refused surgery. The cohort was made up of about a dozen men and a handful of women, with a median age of around 74 years and an age range of 53 to 84 years. Tumor histology was squamous cell carcinoma in over 5 patients and adenocarcinoma in some 12. SBRT was delivered in 3 to 5 fractions with a biologically effective dose of at least 100 Gy, and image-guided IMRT or VMAT was used for delivery. In every patient, SBRT was given without any concurrent therapy. After SBRT, distant metastases developed in four of the 19 patients at a median of 7 months, while the remaining 15 patients had no significant progression. Peripheral blood TCR beta repertoires were profiled in stage I NSCLC patients before and after stereotactic body radiotherapy, and the repertoires were related to distant failure. For each of the approximately 20 patients, one blood sample was taken before SBRT and one after, so the study sequenced about 38 samples in total.

The germline V gene (reference sequence) gives CDR1 as LGHDT and CDR2 as YNNKEL. Inclusive of the bounding cysteine and phenylalanine, the CDR3 is 16 residues long. The sequence is cut down to CDR3 DNA, 48 bases in frame from base 1. A distance of 21 bases separates the germline ends of V and J, which lose 3 bases and 7 bases respectively. The table lists this clonotype with many counts. Which antigen it targets is not known. Base qualities were left out, and no much larger clone turns up one base away. Two rounds of multiplex PCR were used to amplify the TCR beta CDR3 region from genomic DNA. In the first round of PCR, primers specific to each TRBV and TRBJ gene were used, and the primer sequences are filed in Chinese patent CN105087789A. The second PCR round used universal primers. The Roche High Pure PCR Template Preparation Kit was used to extract genomic DNA from frozen PBMCs. An Illumina HiSeq 3000 was used to sequence the libraries paired-end with 151 bp reads. The study's own analysis went as follows. CutAdapt was used to discard raw reads that did not contain the multiplex PCR primer sequences. High-quality paired reads were merged into contigs with PEAR. TRB V, D and J gene segments were assigned to each contig with MiXCR by alignment to reference sequences. CDR3 sequences were clustered by base quality and sequence similarity to remove sequencing errors. Shannon entropy, normalized by the natural log of the productive TCR sequence number, served as the measure of diversity. Clonality was computed as one minus the ratio of Shannon entropy to the natural log of the number of unique clonotypes. The Youden index of ROC curves was used to select progression-free survival cut-offs for repertoire metrics, and analyses were performed in R 3.5.3. TCRdb cleaned the public reads at Q25 with fastp, built clones with MiXCR and kept in-frame beta chains. Merged by CDR3 protein, the rows form single entries marked with the most common genes and DNA. TCRdb, not the original authors, processed these V and J calls. The sample includes about 15,000 distinct CDR3 sequences, with approximately 15% observed a single time. The biggest ten clones account for 38% of the sample.

All patients had node-negative disease on CT and PET/CT, and none had a history of other malignancies or prior chemotherapy or radiotherapy. At each of two time points, roughly 6.3 milliliters of peripheral venous blood were collected into EDTA tubes. Ficoll-Paque Plus density-gradient centrifugation was used to isolate PBMCs. Samples were stored at -80°C immediately after collection until analysis. Beyond this particular receptor, the publication reports: Post-SBRT Shannon entropy and its change from baseline were lower in patients who developed distant metastases; baseline Shannon entropy was not associated with metastases. No determination of tumor specificity was made for expanded TCR clones. After SBRT, the number of unique TCR clones decreased (median around 9,400 before versus some 6,900 after; Wilcoxon paired P=0.011). TRBV and TRBJ usage frequencies reportedly differed by metastasis status, in two V genes at baseline and in some 10 V and two J genes after SBRT. The study was limited by the small cohort and short follow-up, and independent validation of the study findings is required. None of the reported P values were adjusted for multiple comparisons.

The chain joins TRBV3-1 to TRBJ1-1, with the D gene call left open. The clonotype comes from a donor over 45 with non-small cell lung cancer. This specimen was PBMCs, taken before or after stereotactic body radiation therapy (not recorded which). At the DNA level, the sequence is TGTGCCAGCAGCCATCTTTACCTACGAAAGGGCTTTGAAGCTTTCTTT. The resulting protein is CASSHLYLRKGFEAFF.